The T cell receptor beta chain described here comes from a study of early T cells in non-severe SARS-CoV-2 infection. This clonotype was recorded at least ten times. CDR3 length equals 13 residues. Germline V CDR1 and CDR2: DFQATT, SNEGSKA (reference sequence). Individual cDNA molecules received unique molecular identifiers. From the 5' RACE reads, TCRdb called clonotypes with MiXCR, one entry per CDR3 protein. The table has some 81,000 distinct CDR3 sequences, more than 7.5% seen once. The chain links TRBV20-1 to TRBJ2-7; 7 bases map to TRBD1. The receptor comes from an adult who was a healthcare worker with PCR-confirmed SARS-CoV-2 infection or an uninfected control (not recorded which). The specimen was whole blood. The CDR3 DNA follows: TGCAGCTTCCCCAGGGGGAGCTCCTACGAGCAGTACTTC. It yields the protein CSFPRGSSYEQYF.